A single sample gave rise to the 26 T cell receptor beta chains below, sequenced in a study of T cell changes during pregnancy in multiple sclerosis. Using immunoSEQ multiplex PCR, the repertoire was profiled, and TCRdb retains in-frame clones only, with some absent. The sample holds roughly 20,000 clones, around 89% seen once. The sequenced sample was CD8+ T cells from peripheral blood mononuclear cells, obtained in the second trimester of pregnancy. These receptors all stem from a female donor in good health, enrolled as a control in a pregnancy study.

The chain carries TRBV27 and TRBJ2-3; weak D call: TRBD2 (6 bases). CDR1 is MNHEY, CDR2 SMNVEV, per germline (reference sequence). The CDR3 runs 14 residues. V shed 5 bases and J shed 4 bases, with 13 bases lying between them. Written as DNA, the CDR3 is TGTGCCAGCAGTCTCCCGGGGGTCCCAGATACGCAGTATTTT. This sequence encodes CASSLPGVPDTQYF.

The CDR3 reads CASSQAGGPFMNTEAFF. The CDR3 nucleotides are TGCGCCAGCAGCCAAGCGGGGGGTCCTTTCATGAACACTGAAGCTTTCTTT. The genes are TRBV4-1 and TRBJ1-1; D may be TRBD1 (5 bases). The CDR3 runs to 17 residues. Per the germline V gene, CDR1 is MGHRA and CDR2 is YSYEKL. The V and J ends lost 1 base and 0 bases respectively, with 15 bases between them.

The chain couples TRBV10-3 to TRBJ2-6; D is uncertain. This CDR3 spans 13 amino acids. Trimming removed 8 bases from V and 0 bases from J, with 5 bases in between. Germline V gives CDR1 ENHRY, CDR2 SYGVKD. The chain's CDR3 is CAIYSSGANVLTF. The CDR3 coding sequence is TGTGCCATCTACAGCTCTGGGGCCAACGTCCTGACTTTC.

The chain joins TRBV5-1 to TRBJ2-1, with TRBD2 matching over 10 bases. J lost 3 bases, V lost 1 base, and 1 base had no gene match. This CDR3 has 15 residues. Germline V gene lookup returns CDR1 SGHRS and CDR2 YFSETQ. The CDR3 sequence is CASSLTSGDYNEQFF. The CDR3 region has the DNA TGCGCCAGCAGCTTGACTAGCGGGGACTACAATGAGCAGTTCTTC.

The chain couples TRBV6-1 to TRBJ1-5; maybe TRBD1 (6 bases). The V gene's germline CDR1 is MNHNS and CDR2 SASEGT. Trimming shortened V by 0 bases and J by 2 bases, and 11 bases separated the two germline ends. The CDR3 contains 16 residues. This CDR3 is CASSEAQGSGNQPQHF. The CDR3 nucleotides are TGTGCCAGCAGTGAAGCACAGGGTTCCGGCAATCAGCCCCAGCATTTT.

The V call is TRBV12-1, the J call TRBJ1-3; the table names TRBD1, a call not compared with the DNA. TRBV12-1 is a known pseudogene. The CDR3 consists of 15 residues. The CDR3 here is CASSFSDRPGNTIYF. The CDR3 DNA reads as TGTGCCAGCAGCTTTTCAGACAGGCCCGGGAACACCATATATTTT.

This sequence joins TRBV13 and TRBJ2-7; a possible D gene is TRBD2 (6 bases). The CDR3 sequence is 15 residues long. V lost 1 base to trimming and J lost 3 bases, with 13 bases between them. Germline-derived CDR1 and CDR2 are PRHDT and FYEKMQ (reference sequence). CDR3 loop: CASSLVGDSGYEQYF. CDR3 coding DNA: TGTGCCAGCAGCTTAGTTGGGGACTCGGGCTACGAGCAGTACTTC.

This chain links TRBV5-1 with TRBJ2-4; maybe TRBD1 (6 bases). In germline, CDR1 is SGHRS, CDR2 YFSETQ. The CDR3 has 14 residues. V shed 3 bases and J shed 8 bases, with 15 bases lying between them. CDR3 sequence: CASSSEGGWDIQYF. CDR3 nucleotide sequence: TGCGCCAGCAGCTCGGAAGGGGGTTGGGACATTCAGTACTTC.

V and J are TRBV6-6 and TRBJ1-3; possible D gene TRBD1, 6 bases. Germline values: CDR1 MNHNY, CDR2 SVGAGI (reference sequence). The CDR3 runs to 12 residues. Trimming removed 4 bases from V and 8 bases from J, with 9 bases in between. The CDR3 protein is CASSSGEYTIYF. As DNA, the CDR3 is TGTGCCAGCAGTTCAGGGGAATACACCATATATTTT.

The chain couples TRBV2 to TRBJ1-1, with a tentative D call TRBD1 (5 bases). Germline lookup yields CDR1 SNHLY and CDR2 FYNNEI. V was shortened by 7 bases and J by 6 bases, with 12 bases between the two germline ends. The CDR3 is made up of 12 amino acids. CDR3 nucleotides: TGTGCCAGCATGGGTCGGGGGGCTGAAGCTTTCTTT. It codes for CASMGRGAEAFF.

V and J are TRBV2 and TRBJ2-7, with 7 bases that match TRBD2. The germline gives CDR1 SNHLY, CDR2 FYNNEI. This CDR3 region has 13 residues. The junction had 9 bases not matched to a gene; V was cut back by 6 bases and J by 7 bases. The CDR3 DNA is TGTGCCAGCAGGAGACCAGACGGGAGGGAGCAGTACTTC. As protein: CASRRPDGREQYF.

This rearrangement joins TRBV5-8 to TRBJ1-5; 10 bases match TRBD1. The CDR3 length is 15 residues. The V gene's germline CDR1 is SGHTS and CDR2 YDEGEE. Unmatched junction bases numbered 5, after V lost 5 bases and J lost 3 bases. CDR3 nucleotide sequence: TGTGCCAGCAGTCGAGGACAGGGGGACAATCAGCCCCAGCATTTT. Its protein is CASSRGQGDNQPQHF.

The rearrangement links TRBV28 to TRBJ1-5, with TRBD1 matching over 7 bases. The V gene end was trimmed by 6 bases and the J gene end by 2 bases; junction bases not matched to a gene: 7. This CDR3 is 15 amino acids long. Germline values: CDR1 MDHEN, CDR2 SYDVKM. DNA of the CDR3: TGTGCCAGCAGAGAGACCGGGACAGGCAATCAGCCCCAGCATTTT. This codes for CASRETGTGNQPQHF. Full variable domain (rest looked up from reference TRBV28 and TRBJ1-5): DVKVTQSSRYLVKRTGEKVFLECVQDMDHENMFWYRQDPGLGLRLIYFSYDVKMKEKGDIPEGYSVSREKKERFSLILESASTNQTSMYLCASRETGTGNQPQHFGDGTRLSIL.

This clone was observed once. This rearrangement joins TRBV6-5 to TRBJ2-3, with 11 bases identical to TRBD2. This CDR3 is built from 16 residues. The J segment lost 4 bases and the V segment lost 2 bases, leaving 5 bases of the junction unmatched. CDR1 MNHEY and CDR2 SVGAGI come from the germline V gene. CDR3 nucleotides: TGTGCCAGCAGTTACGTACTAGCGGGAGCCTCAGATACGCAGTATTTT. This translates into CASSYVLAGASDTQYF.

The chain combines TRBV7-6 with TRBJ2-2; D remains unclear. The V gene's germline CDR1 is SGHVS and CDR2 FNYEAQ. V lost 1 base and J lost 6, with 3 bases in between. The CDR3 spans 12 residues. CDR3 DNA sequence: TGTGCCAGCAGCTTAGACTCCGGGGAGCTGTTTTTT. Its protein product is CASSLDSGELFF.

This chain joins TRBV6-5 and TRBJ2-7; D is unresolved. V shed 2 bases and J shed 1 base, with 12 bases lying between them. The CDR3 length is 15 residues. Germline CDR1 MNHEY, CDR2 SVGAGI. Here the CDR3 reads CASSYEEKPSYEQYF. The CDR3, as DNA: TGTGCCAGCAGTTACGAGGAAAAACCATCCTACGAGCAGTACTTC.

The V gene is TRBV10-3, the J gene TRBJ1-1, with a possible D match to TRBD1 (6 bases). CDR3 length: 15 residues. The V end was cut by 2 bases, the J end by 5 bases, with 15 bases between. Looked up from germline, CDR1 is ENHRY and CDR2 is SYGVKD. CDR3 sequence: CAISERGGQSTEAFF. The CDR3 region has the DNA TGTGCCATCAGTGAGAGGGGGGGGCAGAGTACTGAAGCTTTCTTT.

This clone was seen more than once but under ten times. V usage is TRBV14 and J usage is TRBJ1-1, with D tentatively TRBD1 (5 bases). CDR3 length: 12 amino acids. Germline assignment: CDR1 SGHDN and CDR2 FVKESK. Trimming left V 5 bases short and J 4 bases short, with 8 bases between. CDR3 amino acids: CASSSRVTEAFF. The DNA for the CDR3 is TGTGCCAGCAGCAGCAGGGTCACTGAAGCTTTCTTT.

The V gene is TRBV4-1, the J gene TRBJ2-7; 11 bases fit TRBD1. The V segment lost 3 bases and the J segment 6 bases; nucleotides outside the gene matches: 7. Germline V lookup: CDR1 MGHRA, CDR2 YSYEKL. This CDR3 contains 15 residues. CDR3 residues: CASSQLGQGGFEQYF. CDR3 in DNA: TGCGCCAGCAGCCAGCTGGGACAGGGGGGATTCGAGCAGTACTTC.

CDR3 sequence (DNA): TGTGCCAGCAGTGACGAGGGGGGGCCCCACAATGAGCAGTTCTTC. It yields the protein CASSDEGGPHNEQFF. The J gene is TRBJ2-1, the V gene TRBV6-4, with a weak D call TRBD2 (7 bases). Germline V gives CDR1 MRHNA, CDR2 SNTAGT. The ends were cut back, 2 bases at V and 5 bases at J, with 13 bases in the middle. The CDR3 length is 15 residues.

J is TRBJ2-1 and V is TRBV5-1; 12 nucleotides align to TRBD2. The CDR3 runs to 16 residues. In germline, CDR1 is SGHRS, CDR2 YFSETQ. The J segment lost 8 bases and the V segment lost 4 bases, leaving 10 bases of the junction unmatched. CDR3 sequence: CASSDTGTSGLDEQFF. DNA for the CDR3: TGCGCCAGCAGCGACACCGGGACTAGCGGGTTGGATGAGCAGTTCTTC. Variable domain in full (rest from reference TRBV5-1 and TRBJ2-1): KAGVTQTPRYLIKTRGQQVTLSCSPISGHRSVSWYQQTPGQGLQFLFEYFSETQRNKGNFPGRFSGRQFSNSRSEMNVSTLELGDSALYLCASSDTGTSGLDEQFFGPGTRLTVL.

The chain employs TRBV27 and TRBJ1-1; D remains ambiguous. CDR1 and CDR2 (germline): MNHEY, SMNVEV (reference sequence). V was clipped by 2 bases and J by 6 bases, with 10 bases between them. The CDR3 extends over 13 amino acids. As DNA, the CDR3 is TGTGCCAGCAGTTTAGGAGGGTCCGCTGAAGCTTTCTTT. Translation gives CASSLGGSAEAFF.

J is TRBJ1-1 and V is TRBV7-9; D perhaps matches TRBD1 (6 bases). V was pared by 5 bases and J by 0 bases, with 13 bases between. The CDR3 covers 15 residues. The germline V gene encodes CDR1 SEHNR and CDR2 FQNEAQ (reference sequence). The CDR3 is CASSKEDSLNTEAFF. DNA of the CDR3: TGTGCCAGCAGCAAAGAGGACAGCTTGAACACTGAAGCTTTCTTT.

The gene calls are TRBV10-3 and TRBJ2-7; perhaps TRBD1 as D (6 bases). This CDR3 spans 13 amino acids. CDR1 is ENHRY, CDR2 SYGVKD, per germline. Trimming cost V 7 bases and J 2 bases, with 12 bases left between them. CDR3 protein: CAIKTGTTYEQYF. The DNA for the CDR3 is TGTGCCATCAAAACCGGGACAACCTACGAGCAGTACTTC.

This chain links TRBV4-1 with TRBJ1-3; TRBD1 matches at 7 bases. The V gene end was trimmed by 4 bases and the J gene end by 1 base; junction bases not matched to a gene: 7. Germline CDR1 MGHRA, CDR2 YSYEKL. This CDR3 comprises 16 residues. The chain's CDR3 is CASSLLTGTSGNTIYF. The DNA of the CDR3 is TGCGCCAGCAGCCTCCTGACAGGGACGTCTGGAAACACCATATATTTT.

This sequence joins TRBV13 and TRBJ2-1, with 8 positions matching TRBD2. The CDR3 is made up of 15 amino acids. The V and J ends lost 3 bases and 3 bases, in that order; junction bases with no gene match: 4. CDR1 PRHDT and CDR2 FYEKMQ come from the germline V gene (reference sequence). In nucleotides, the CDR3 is TGTGCCAGCAGCTTTCTGCGGGAGGACTACAATGAGCAGTTCTTC. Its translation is CASSFLREDYNEQFF.